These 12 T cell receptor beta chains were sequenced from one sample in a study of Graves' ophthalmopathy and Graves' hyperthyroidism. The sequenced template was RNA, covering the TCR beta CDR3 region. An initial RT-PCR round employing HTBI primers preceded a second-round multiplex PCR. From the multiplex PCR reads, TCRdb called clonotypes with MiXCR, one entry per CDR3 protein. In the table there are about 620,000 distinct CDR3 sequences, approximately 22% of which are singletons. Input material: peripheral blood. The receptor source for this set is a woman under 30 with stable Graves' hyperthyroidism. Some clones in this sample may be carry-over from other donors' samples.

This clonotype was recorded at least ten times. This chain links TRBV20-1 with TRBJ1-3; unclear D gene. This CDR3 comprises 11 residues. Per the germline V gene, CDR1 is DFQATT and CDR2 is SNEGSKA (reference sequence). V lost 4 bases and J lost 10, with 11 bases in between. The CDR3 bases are TGCAGTGCTACTAAACGGGGTACCATATATTTT. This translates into CSATKRGTIYF.

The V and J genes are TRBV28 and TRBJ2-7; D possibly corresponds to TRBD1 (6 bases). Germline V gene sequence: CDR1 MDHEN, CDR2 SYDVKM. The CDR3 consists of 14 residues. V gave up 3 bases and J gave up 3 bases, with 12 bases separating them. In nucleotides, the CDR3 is TGTGCCAGCAGTTTCCAGCGGACAGACTACGAGCAGTACTTC. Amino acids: CASSFQRTDYEQYF. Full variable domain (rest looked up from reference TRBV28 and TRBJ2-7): DVKVTQSSRYLVKRTGEKVFLECVQDMDHENMFWYRQDPGLGLRLIYFSYDVKMKEKGDIPEGYSVSREKKERFSLILESASTNQTSMYLCASSFQRTDYEQYFGPGTRLTVT.

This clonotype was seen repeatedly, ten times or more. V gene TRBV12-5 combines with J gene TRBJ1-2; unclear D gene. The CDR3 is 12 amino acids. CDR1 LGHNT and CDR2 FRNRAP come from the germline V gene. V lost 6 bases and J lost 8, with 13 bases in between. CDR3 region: CASGQGLGGYTF. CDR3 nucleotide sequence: TGTGCTAGTGGCCAAGGGTTAGGAGGCTACACCTTC.

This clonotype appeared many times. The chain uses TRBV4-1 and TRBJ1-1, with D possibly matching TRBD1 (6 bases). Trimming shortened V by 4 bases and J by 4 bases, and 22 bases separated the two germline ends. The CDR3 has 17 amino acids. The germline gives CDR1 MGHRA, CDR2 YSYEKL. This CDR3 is CASSPTLFRRGGTEAFF. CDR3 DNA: TGCGCCAGCAGCCCTACCCTTTTCCGGAGGGGGGGCACTGAAGCTTTCTTT.

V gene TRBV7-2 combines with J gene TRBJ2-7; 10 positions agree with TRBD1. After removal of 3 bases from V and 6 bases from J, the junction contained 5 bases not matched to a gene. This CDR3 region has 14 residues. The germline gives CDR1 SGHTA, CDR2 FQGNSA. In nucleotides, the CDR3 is TGTGCCAGCAGCTTTGGGACAGGGGACGGCGAGCAGTACTTC. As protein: CASSFGTGDGEQYF.

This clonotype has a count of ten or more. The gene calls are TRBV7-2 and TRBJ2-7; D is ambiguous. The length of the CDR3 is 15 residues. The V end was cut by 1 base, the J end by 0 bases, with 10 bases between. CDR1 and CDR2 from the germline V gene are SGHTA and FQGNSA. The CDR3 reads CASSLGAGSSYEQYF. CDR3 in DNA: TGTGCCAGCAGCTTAGGGGCAGGAAGCTCCTACGAGCAGTACTTC.

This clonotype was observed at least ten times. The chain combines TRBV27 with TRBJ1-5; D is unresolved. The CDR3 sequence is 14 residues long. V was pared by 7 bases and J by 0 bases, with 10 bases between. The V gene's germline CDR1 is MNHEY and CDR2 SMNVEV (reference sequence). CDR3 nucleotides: TGTGCCAGCATTATGATGGCTAGCAATCAGCCCCAGCATTTT. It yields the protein CASIMMASNQPQHF.

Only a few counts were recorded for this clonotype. The CDR3: CASSPGQGADVEGYTF. The CDR3 nucleotides are TGTGCCAGCAGCCCCGGACAGGGGGCGGATGTGGAGGGCTACACCTTC. The chain recombines TRBV11-1 with TRBJ1-2, with 11 nucleotides matching TRBD1. V was pared by 5 bases and J by 8 bases, with 13 bases of the junction left unmatched. The CDR3 contains 16 residues. Looked up from germline, CDR1 is SGHAT and CDR2 is FQDESV (reference sequence).

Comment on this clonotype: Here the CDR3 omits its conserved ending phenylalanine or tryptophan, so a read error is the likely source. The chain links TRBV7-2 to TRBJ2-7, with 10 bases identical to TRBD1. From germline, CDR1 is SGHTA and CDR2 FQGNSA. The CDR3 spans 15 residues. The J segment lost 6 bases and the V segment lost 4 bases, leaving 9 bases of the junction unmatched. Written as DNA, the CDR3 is TGTGCCAGCAGCTCAACCGGGACAGGGGTGCGCGAGCAGTACTAC. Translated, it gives CASSSTGTGVREQYY.

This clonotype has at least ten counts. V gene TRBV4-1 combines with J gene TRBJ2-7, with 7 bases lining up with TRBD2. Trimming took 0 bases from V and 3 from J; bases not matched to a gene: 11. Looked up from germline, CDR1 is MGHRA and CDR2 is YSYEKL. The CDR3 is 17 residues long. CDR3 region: CASSQDPTGASGYEQYF. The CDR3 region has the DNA TGCGCCAGCAGCCAAGACCCCACCGGGGCTAGCGGCTACGAGCAGTACTTC.

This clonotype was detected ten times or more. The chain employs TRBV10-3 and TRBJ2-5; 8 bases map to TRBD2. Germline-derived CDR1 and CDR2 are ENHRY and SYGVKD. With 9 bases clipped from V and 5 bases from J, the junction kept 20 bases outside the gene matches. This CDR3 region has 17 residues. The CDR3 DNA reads TGTGCCATGAAGGAAATGAGGACAGCGGGAGTTCTCGAGACCCAGTACTTC. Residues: CAMKEMRTAGVLETQYF.

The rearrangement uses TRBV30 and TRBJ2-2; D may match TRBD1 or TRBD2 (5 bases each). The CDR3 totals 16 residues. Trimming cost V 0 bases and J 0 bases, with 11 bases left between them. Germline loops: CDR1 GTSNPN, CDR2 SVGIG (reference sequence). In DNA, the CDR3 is TGTGCCTGGAGTGTACTCCTGGGGGCGAACACCGGGGAGCTGTTTTTT. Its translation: CAWSVLLGANTGELFF.